Detailed here is one T cell receptor (beta chain). This sample is part of a study of radiotherapy plus CTLA-4 blockade in lung cancer. This table comes from immunoSEQ multiplex PCR, and its TCRdb copy is limited to in-frame clones, with some not included. The sample comprises about 80,000 clones, 86% of which are singletons, and 2% to 2.5% rests with the top ten. V dropped 2 bases and J dropped 6 bases, with 11 bases sitting between them. Germline V CDR1 and CDR2: LGHNA, YNFKEQ. This CDR3 contains 14 residues. This specimen was peripheral blood, taken from a patient treated with radiotherapy plus ipilimumab. The chain joins TRBV4-2 to TRBJ2-1; a possible D gene is TRBD2 (5 bases). The clonotype originates from a human donor with non-small cell lung cancer who had a partial response to radiotherapy plus ipilimumab. CDR3 nucleotide sequence: TGTGCCAGCAGCCAACCCGGACTCCCCAATGAGCAGTTCTTC. Translated: CASSQPGLPNEQFF.